This T cell receptor beta chain was profiled in a study of blood T cells in healthy people across ages (dated by TCRdb to the mid-2010s). General notes on the study: In model experiments, template switching captured roughly one uniquely barcoded TCR beta cDNA molecule for every two T cells. Using the same blood draw, the study looked at two additional independent replicas of 1 million unique cDNA reads for two donors, one aged 18 to 30 and the other aged 80 or older. Using deep sequencing normalized with unique cDNA molecular identifiers, the study measured how TCR beta repertoire diversity changes with age. Donors were grouped into four age groups: young (average approximately 16 years), middle-aged (over 35), aged (around 60) and long-lived (approximately 82). To avoid experimental bias, donors of different ages were spread randomly across the sequencing lanes.

The library was prepared using 5' RACE. The sequencing machine was an Illumina HiSeq 2500. The second PCR ran for roughly 7 to 11 cycles and used a J-beta primer mix along with a sample-barcoded 5' primer. A unique molecular identifier was introduced onto each TCR beta cDNA molecule by a template-switch 5' adaptor carrying 12 random nucleotides. Each sample yielded at least 2.5 million CDR3-containing paired-end reads. The Mint cDNA synthesis kit, primed by a TRBC-specific oligonucleotide, was used to synthesize first-strand cDNA from all RNA. After uracil-DNA glycosylase treatment, a first 18-cycle PCR used universal primers M1SS and BC2_uni_R on all cDNA. On the study's bioinformatics: For normalization, 1 million high-quality reads, each with a distinct molecular identifier, were randomly selected from each sample. Instead of being binned into consensus sequences, reads with shared molecular identifiers were discarded. MiTCR, run with a Q25 quality threshold and the strictest error-elimination algorithm, handled CDR3 identification, clonotype clustering and error correction. A nonparametric unseen species model using Euler transformation provided a lower-bound estimate of total TCR beta diversity. TCRdb cleaned the public reads at Q25 with fastp, built clones with MiXCR and kept in-frame beta chains. Merged by CDR3 protein, the rows form single entries marked with the most common genes and DNA. These V and J calls are TCRdb output, not the study's own analysis. The sample table shows about 1.4 million distinct CDR3 sequences, and approximately 60% are seen once. 6.5% to 8.5% of the sample lies in the top ten.

On this clonotype: Its binding antigen is unknown. It has no much larger one-base neighbor in the sample; base qualities were not kept.

The germline V gene sets CDR1 to ENHRY and CDR2 to SYGVKD. From cysteine to phenylalanine, the CDR3 is 15 amino acids long. Of all the DNA, just the CDR3 is kept, 45 bases in frame from base 1. Study-wide findings and limitations: Because donor CMV infection status was unknown, age-related changes in expanded clonotypes were potentially confounded. Compared with the aged group, more naive CD4+ T cells, fewer expanded clones and increased TCR diversity were shown by the long-lived group, suggesting age selection. Observed TCR beta diversity per million T cells fell roughly linearly with age, and a significant reduction was already apparent by age roughly 40. Estimates of total diversity from one million sequenced T cells were regarded as lower bounds and underestimates. Conclusive comparison of naive and antigen-experienced compartments was prevented by the profiling of bulk unsorted PBMCs. The percentage of naive T cells measured by flow cytometry correlated strongly with observed TCR beta diversity.

The 39 donors, aged roughly 6 to 100 years, were systemically healthy Caucasian individuals from Russia. Approximately 9.3 milliliters of peripheral blood were collected from each donor into EDTA-treated Vacutainer tubes. Ficoll-Paque density-gradient centrifugation was used to isolate PBMCs, with at least 6 million obtained per sample. Total RNA, at least 5.5 micrograms per sample, was extracted from PBMCs with Trizol reagent. For every donor, flow cytometry on a PBMC aliquot measured the percentage of naive CD45RAhigh/CD27high T cells. This sequence was found in a man younger than 35 in good health. The V gene is TRBV10-3 and the J gene is TRBJ2-4; TRBD1 fits 7 bases in the junction. The last part of the DNA fits TRBJ2-7 better; the J call may be wrong. Material: blood. The nucleotide sequence reads as follows: TGTGCCATCAGTGCCGAGGCAGGGGGTACCTACGAGCAGTACTTC. The resulting protein is CAISAEAGGTYEQYF.